This TCR beta chain was sequenced in a study of blood T cell repertoires in COVID-19. The protocol was immunoSEQ multiplex PCR, while the TCRdb copy is restricted to in-frame clones and leaves out a portion. The sample yields hundreds of thousands of clones, 85% to 90% seen once. In terms of age and location, participants ranged from roughly 18 to 95 years and lived in approximately 26 US areas. Researchers sorted participants into cohorts using their self-reported clinical history. The sequenced material came from PBMCs or T cells enriched from blood (not recorded which). This receptor was identified in a man aged 25-45 years who had recovered from COVID-19.

CDR3: CASSLGGALGQPQHF. The CDR3, as DNA: TGTGCCAGCTCCCTCGGGGGAGCTCTAGGGCAGCCCCAGCATTTT. The J gene is TRBJ1-5, the V gene TRBV18, with a possible D match to TRBD1 (5 bases). V lost 6 bases and J lost 7, with 19 bases in between. The CDR3 totals 15 residues. Germline CDR1 and CDR2: KGHSH and LQKENI.